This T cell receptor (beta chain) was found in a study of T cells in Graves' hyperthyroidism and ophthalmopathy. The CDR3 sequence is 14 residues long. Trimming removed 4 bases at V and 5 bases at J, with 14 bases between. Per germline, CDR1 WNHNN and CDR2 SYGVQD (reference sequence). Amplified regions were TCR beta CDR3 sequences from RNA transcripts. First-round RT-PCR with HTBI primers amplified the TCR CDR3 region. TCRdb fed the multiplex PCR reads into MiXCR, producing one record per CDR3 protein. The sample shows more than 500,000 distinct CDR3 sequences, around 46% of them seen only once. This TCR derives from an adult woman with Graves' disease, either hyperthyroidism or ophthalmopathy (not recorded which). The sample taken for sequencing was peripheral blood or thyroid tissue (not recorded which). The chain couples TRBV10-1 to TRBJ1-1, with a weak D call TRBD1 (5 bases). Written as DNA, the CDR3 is TGCGCCAGCAGTGCTCGGTCCTGGGGGACTGAAGCTTTCTTT. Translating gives CASSARSWGTEAFF.